One and the same sample provided the 19 T cell receptor beta chains below, sequenced in a study of blood T cells in healthy people across ages. Primed by a sample-barcoded 5' primer and a J-beta primer mix, a second PCR proceeded for about 6 to 11 cycles. TCRdb re-derived calls from the 5' RACE reads in MiXCR, one entry per CDR3 protein. The sample includes about 570,000 distinct CDR3 sequences, roughly 28% of them seen just once. Sequenced input: blood. The source is a woman in her seventies in good health.

The chain recombines TRBV20-1 with TRBJ2-4, with TRBD2 identical over 8 bases. Trimming cost V 0 bases and J 1 base; bases outside gene matches: 5. Per the germline V gene, CDR1 is DFQATT and CDR2 is SNEGSKA (reference sequence). CDR3 length: 16 residues. The chain's CDR3 is CSARDDGRAAKNIQYF. In DNA form, the CDR3 reads TGCAGTGCTAGAGATGACGGGAGGGCCGCCAAAAACATTCAGTACTTC.

This clonotype has more than one count but fewer than ten. The V call is TRBV20-1, the J call TRBJ2-4; no reliable D call. Between the trimmed V and J ends, which lost 0 bases and 8 bases, there was a span of 8 bases. Germline V gene lookup returns CDR1 DFQATT and CDR2 SNEGSKA (reference sequence). This CDR3 has 12 amino acids. CDR3 DNA sequence: TGCAGTGCTAGAGAAACGGCGGACATTCAGTACTTC. Protein product: CSARETADIQYF.

This chain joins TRBV24-1 and TRBJ2-3; tentative D call: TRBD2 (7 bases). With 6 bases removed from V and 2 bases from J, the gap between germline ends came to 14 bases. From germline, CDR1 is KGHDR and CDR2 SFDVKD. This CDR3 has 15 residues. Here the CDR3 DNA reads TGTGCCACCAGTTCGACGGGGGGCAACACAGATACGCAGTATTTT. Translated, it gives CATSSTGGNTDTQYF.

This clonotype was seen more than once but under ten times. The chain recombines TRBV9 with TRBJ2-3; no firm D call. Trimming took 0 bases from V and 1 from J, leaving 9 bases between them. The CDR3 sequence is 15 residues long. CDR1 and CDR2 from the germline V gene are SGDLS and YYNGEE. The CDR3, as DNA: TGTGCCAGCAGCGTAGCAAACACCGGCACAGATACGCAGTATTTT. As protein: CASSVANTGTDTQYF.

V gene TRBV6-1 combines with J gene TRBJ1-5; perhaps TRBD1 as D (6 bases). CDR3 size: 14 residues. Germline CDR1 is MNHNS and CDR2 is SASEGT. V lost 4 bases, J lost 5 bases, and 12 bases lay in between. CDR3 in amino acids: CASSARDTDQPQHF. DNA for the CDR3: TGTGCCAGCAGTGCCCGGGACACCGATCAGCCCCAGCATTTT.

V and J are TRBV12-3 or TRBV12-4 and TRBJ2-3, with D possibly TRBD2 on 5 matching bases. The V and J ends lost 4 bases and 0 bases respectively, with 8 bases between them. The CDR3 has 14 amino acids. Written as DNA, the CDR3 is TGTGCCAGCAGTTCTAGCACTAGCACAGATACGCAGTATTTT. Translation gives CASSSSTSTDTQYF.

This clonotype was picked up many times. V gene TRBV12-3 or TRBV12-4 combines with J gene TRBJ2-7; 10 bases match TRBD2. V trimming: 9 bases; J trimming: 0 bases; junction bases outside the gene matches: 11. CDR3 length: 16 amino acids. The CDR3 sequence is CARSTSSGGPSYEQYF. The CDR3 DNA follows: TGTGCCAGATCCACTTCTAGCGGGGGCCCCTCCTACGAGCAGTACTTC.

In its sample, this clonotype was seen a few times. The chain couples TRBV12-3 or TRBV12-4 to TRBJ1-2; 7 bases are a match to TRBD1. The CDR3 has 15 amino acids. The trim removed 3 bases at V and 3 bases at J, leaving 7 bases unmatched. The CDR3 loop is CASSFGVGGDYGYTF. CDR3 DNA: TGTGCCAGCAGTTTTGGTGTAGGGGGCGACTATGGCTACACCTTC.

The chain links TRBV6-1 to TRBJ2-5; TRBD1 matches at 7 bases. After removal of 3 bases from V and 5 bases from J, the junction contained 12 bases not matched to a gene. The germline V gene has CDR1 MNHNS and CDR2 SASEGT. This CDR3 comprises 16 residues. The CDR3 protein is CASSDPTRGSGETQYF. Here the CDR3 DNA reads TGTGCCAGCAGTGACCCCACCAGGGGGTCGGGGGAGACCCAGTACTTC.

This sequence joins TRBV7-2 and TRBJ2-1, with D unclear. Germline CDR1 is SGHTA and CDR2 is FQGNSA. The CDR3 runs 14 residues. V was trimmed by 2 bases and J by 8 bases, leaving 13 bases between them. For the CDR3, the DNA is TGTGCCAGCAGCTTAATCCTTTATGGCGATGAGCAGTTCTTC. This codes for CASSLILYGDEQFF.

This clonotype was observed a handful of times. This chain connects TRBV3-1 to TRBJ2-1; D perhaps matches TRBD2 (5 bases). The J call may be wrong; the DNA end is better matched by TRBJ2-5. The CDR3 spans 15 residues. Germline V gene data show CDR1 as LGHDT and CDR2 as YNNKEL (reference sequence). For the CDR3, the DNA is TGTGCCAGCAGCCAAAGCACGTCGGGGTGGGAGACCCAGTACTTC. Translating gives CASSQSTSGWETQYF.

In this sample, this clonotype turned up a few times. The chain joins TRBV20-1 to TRBJ2-7; 8 nucleotides match TRBD2. J gave up 7 bases and V 6 bases, and 14 bases lay outside the gene matches. CDR3 length: 14 amino acids. The germline V gene has CDR1 DFQATT and CDR2 SNEGSKA (reference sequence). This chain's CDR3 is CSAQDSGAPGEQYF. The CDR3 bases are TGCAGTGCGCAAGATAGCGGGGCCCCGGGGGAGCAGTACTTC.

This clonotype was seen a few times. The rearrangement links TRBV20-1 to TRBJ1-2, with no clear D. This CDR3 region has 13 residues. Germline CDR1 DFQATT, CDR2 SNEGSKA (reference sequence). V was pared by 4 bases and J by 4 bases, with 13 bases between. The CDR3 bases are TGCAGTGCTAAGCAAGTTCGAGGCTATGGCTACACCTTC. It encodes CSAKQVRGYGYTF.

A few counts support this clonotype. The V and J genes are TRBV7-9 and TRBJ2-2; tentatively, D is TRBD1 (5 bases). Germline lookup yields CDR1 SEHNR and CDR2 FQNEAQ (reference sequence). The V end was cut by 1 base, the J end by 3 bases, with 9 bases between. CDR3 length: 15 residues. The CDR3 DNA is TGTGCCAGCAGCTTAGGACAGAGTTACACCGGGGAGCTGTTTTTT. It specifies CASSLGQSYTGELFF. Looking up the rest from reference TRBV7-9 and TRBJ2-2 gives the full variable domain: DTGVSQNPRHKITKRGQNVTFRCDPISEHNRLYWYRQTLGQGPEFLTYFQNEAQLEKSRLLSDRFSAERPKGSFSTLEIQRTEQGDSAMYLCASSLGQSYTGELFFGEGSRLTVL.

The sample holds a few counts of this clonotype. The chain employs TRBV6-2 or TRBV6-3 and TRBJ2-7; TRBD1 or TRBD2 may be the D gene (5 bases each). The CDR3 has 15 residues. V lost 4 bases to trimming and J lost 2 bases, with 15 bases between them. The germline CDR1 and CDR2 sequences are MNHEY and SVGEGT. CDR3 sequence reads: CASSSPGRGTYEQYF. DNA for the CDR3: TGTGCCAGCAGTTCTCCGGGACGGGGTACCTACGAGCAGTACTTC.

This clonotype has ten or more counts. The chain has TRBV29-1 and TRBJ2-5; TRBD1 matches 10 bases. J was trimmed by 5 bases and V by 6 bases; bases with no gene match: 3. The germline V gene has CDR1 SQVTM and CDR2 ANQGSEA. The CDR3 runs 12 residues. In DNA form, the CDR3 reads TGCAGCGTCGGGACAGGGGTCGAGACCCAGTACTTC. This translates into CSVGTGVETQYF. Filled out from reference TRBV29-1 and TRBJ2-5, the complete variable domain reads SAVISQKPSRDICQRGTSLTIQCQVDSQVTMMFWYRQQPGQSLTLIATANQGSEATYESGFVIDKFPISRPNLTFSTLTVSNMSPEDSSIYLCSVGTGVETQYFGPGTRLLVL.

This clonotype has a handful of counts. The CDR3 bases are TGCGCCAGCAGCTTGACGGTGGAAGAAAAACTGTTTTTT. Translating gives CASSLTVEEKLFF. The chain uses TRBV5-1 and TRBJ1-4; D is undetermined. The CDR3 is made up of 13 amino acids. The germline gives CDR1 SGHRS, CDR2 YFSETQ. V lost 1 base and J lost 8, with 9 bases in between.

This clonotype was seen only a few times. V is TRBV4-2 and J is TRBJ2-1, with unresolved D. Trimming removed 0 bases from V and 9 bases from J, with 12 bases in between. This CDR3 has 14 amino acids. Germline V lookup: CDR1 LGHNA, CDR2 YNFKEQ. The CDR3 sequence: CASSQDMSGTEQFF. The CDR3 nucleotides read TGTGCCAGCAGCCAAGATATGTCGGGTACTGAGCAGTTCTTC.

This sequence joins TRBV7-8 and TRBJ1-5; D might be TRBD1 (6 bases). Germline values: CDR1 SGHVS, CDR2 FQNEAQ. Trimming removed 2 bases from V and 6 bases from J, with 14 bases in between. CDR3 length equals 15 residues. The CDR3 DNA reads as TGTGCCAGCAGCTTATACCAGGGGCCGGTTCAGCCCCAGCATTTT. Amino acid sequence: CASSLYQGPVQPQHF.